The 15 T cell receptor beta chains in this list originate from one sample, sequenced in a study of T cell changes during pregnancy in multiple sclerosis. TCRdb keeps only in-frame clones here, not all; method: immunoSEQ multiplex PCR. The repertoire has some 60,000 clones, about 88% of them found once; the top ten carry around 0.4%. The sequencing used CD4+ T cells from peripheral blood mononuclear cells, collected in the third trimester of pregnancy. The receptors originated from a female donor with multiple sclerosis, enrolled in a pregnancy study.

The V call is TRBV5-4, the J call TRBJ2-7; TRBD2 might be the D (5 bases). Trimming left V 3 bases short and J 5 bases short, with 15 bases between. The germline V gene encodes CDR1 SGHNT and CDR2 YYREEE (reference sequence). The CDR3 covers 14 residues. The CDR3 bases are TGTGCCAGCAGCTCCCTAGGTTCCGGGGACGAGCAGTACTTC. Its translation is CASSSLGSGDEQYF.

The CDR3 coding sequence is TGTGCCAGCAGTCGTATATTGAACACTGAAGCTTTCTTT. Translated: CASSRILNTEAFF. The rearrangement uses TRBV6-1 and TRBJ1-1, with D uncertain. V lost 5 bases to trimming and J lost 0 bases, with 7 bases between them. The germline V gene encodes CDR1 MNHNS and CDR2 SASEGT. The CDR3 covers 13 residues.

This clone occurred once. The rearrangement links TRBV15 to TRBJ2-5; 9 bases fit TRBD1. V was clipped by 6 bases and J by 3 bases; unmatched bases: 5. Germline CDR1 is LNHNV and CDR2 is YYDKDF (reference sequence). The CDR3 totals 14 residues. CDR3 amino acids: CATRGQGSEETQYF. CDR3 sequence (DNA): TGTGCCACCAGAGGACAGGGGTCGGAAGAGACCCAGTACTTC. The whole variable domain, filled in from reference TRBV15 and TRBJ2-5, reads DAMVIQNPRYQVTQFGKPVTLSCSQTLNHNVMYWYQQKSSQAPKLLFHYYDKDFNNEADTPDNFQSRRPNTSFCFLDIRSPGLGDTAMYLCATRGQGSEETQYFGPGTRLLVL.

The gene calls are TRBV11-2 and TRBJ2-7; 12 nucleotides align to TRBD1. The CDR3 loop spans 15 amino acids. From germline, CDR1 is SGHAT and CDR2 FQNNGV. Unmatched junction bases numbered 8, after V lost 4 bases and J lost 7 bases. The CDR3 loop is CASSSQGDRGLEQYF. CDR3 DNA: TGTGCCAGCAGCTCCCAAGGGGACAGGGGGCTTGAGCAGTACTTC.

V gene TRBV11-2 combines with J gene TRBJ1-2, with no clear D. V was cut by 1 base and J by 5 bases, with 14 bases left in between. This CDR3 is built from 15 residues. CDR1 SGHAT and CDR2 FQNNGV come from the germline V gene. This CDR3 reads CASSLGRAEEYGYTF. The DNA of the CDR3 is TGTGCCAGCAGCTTAGGTAGAGCCGAAGAATATGGCTACACCTTC.

Here the CDR3 reads CASSQSTSGEQETQYF. CDR3 DNA sequence: TGTGCCAGCAGCCAATCGACTAGCGGGGAGCAAGAGACCCAGTACTTC. The V and J genes are TRBV4-2 and TRBJ2-5, with 11 bases matching TRBD2. CDR1 and CDR2 (germline): LGHNA, YNFKEQ. V lost 2 bases to trimming and J lost 2 bases; unmatched junction nucleotides: 4. There are 16 residues in the CDR3.

The chain recombines TRBV5-1 with TRBJ1-1; 7 nucleotides align to TRBD1. Germline assignment: CDR1 SGHRS and CDR2 YFSETQ. This CDR3 is 16 amino acids long. The J segment lost 1 base and the V segment lost 3 bases, leaving 9 bases of the junction unmatched. The CDR3 DNA reads as TGCGCCAGCAGCTCGGGAAAAACAGGGGCGAACACTGAAGCTTTCTTT. It encodes CASSSGKTGANTEAFF.

This clone showed up just once. The J gene is TRBJ2-7, the V gene TRBV6-1; TRBD2 might be the D (5 bases). In germline, CDR1 is MNHNS, CDR2 SASEGT. Trimming left V 6 bases short and J 7 bases short, with 13 bases between. The CDR3 loop spans 12 amino acids. DNA of the CDR3: TGTGCCAGCAGCAGGACTCAATGGGAGCAGTACTTC. Protein product: CASSRTQWEQYF.

The chain uses TRBV14 and TRBJ2-3, with 11 bases matching TRBD2. CDR3 length: 16 residues. With 4 bases clipped from V and 5 bases from J, the junction kept 8 bases outside the gene matches. Germline CDR1 SGHDN, CDR2 FVKESK. CDR3 protein: CASSPTSGRRLDTQYF. The CDR3, as DNA: TGTGCCAGCAGCCCTACTAGCGGGAGAAGATTAGATACGCAGTATTTT.

This clone was recorded once. CDR3 coding DNA: TGTGCCAGCAGCCCCGGTCCACAGAACTATGGCTACACCTTC. Protein sequence: CASSPGPQNYGYTF. This sequence joins TRBV7-2 and TRBJ1-2, with D unresolved. V was shortened by 5 bases and J by 2 bases, with 12 bases between the two germline ends. Germline CDR1 SGHTA, CDR2 FQGNSA. This CDR3 spans 14 amino acids.

The chain combines TRBV28 with TRBJ1-1; 10 positions match TRBD1. This CDR3 is 12 amino acids long. V was clipped by 9 bases and J by 10 bases; unmatched bases: 8. Germline V CDR1 and CDR2: MDHEN, SYDVKM. The CDR3, as DNA: TGTGCCAGTGGGGACAGGGGTGCTGTAGCTTTCTTT. This translates into CASGDRGAVAFF.

The chain combines TRBV5-1 with TRBJ1-1; 8 bases are a match to TRBD1. V shed 6 bases and J 5 bases; nucleotides not matched to a gene: 6. This CDR3 contains 13 residues. Germline CDR1 and CDR2: SGHRS and YFSETQ. The CDR3 sequence: CASTPTGGTEAFF. For the CDR3, the DNA is TGCGCCAGCACCCCCACAGGGGGAACTGAAGCTTTCTTT.

This clone was detected only once. The chain couples TRBV6-5 to TRBJ2-1; 7 bases are a match to TRBD2. V was pared by 6 bases and J by 5 bases, with 10 bases of the junction left unmatched. Germline V lookup: CDR1 MNHEY, CDR2 SVGAGI. The CDR3 covers 15 residues. The CDR3 reads CASSEQALADNEQFF. DNA for the CDR3: TGTGCCAGCAGCGAACAGGCTCTAGCGGACAATGAGCAGTTCTTC.

The J gene is TRBJ1-4, the V gene TRBV6-6; TRBD1 aligns across 9 bases. The V segment lost 6 bases and the J segment 7 bases; nucleotides outside the gene matches: 6. The CDR3 extends over 14 amino acids. Germline lookup yields CDR1 MNHNY and CDR2 SVGAGI (reference sequence). This CDR3 reads CASRPGQGREKLFF. For the CDR3, the DNA is TGTGCCAGCAGACCGGGACAGGGACGTGAAAAACTGTTTTTT.

This clone appeared a single time. The chain joins TRBV6-4 to TRBJ1-5; D is ambiguous. The CDR3 is made up of 15 amino acids. Germline V CDR1 and CDR2: MRHNA, SNTAGT. V was pared by 2 bases and J by 5 bases, with 13 bases between. The CDR3 here is CASSDQARSHQPQHF. The CDR3 nucleotides are TGTGCCAGCAGTGACCAGGCCAGGTCTCATCAGCCCCAGCATTTT.